This entry lists 11 T cell receptor beta chains sequenced from one sample in a study of CD8 T cells in ankylosing spondylitis (dated by TCRdb to 2017 to 2019). The receptor library was made with 5' RACE. The instrument was an Illumina HiSeq 2500. In-frame beta chains were kept once TCRdb had trimmed the public reads at Q25 with fastp and called clones with MiXCR. Records with the same CDR3 protein are collapsed into one entry carrying the most frequent genes and DNA. This sample gives about 240,000 distinct CDR3 sequences in total; 8% to 9.5% of them show up just once. The ten largest clonotypes hold approximately 6.2% of the sample. Sequences were obtained from blood, either unsorted or a sorted T cell fraction (not recorded which). Receptors originate from a male donor with ankylosing spondylitis or in good health (not recorded which).

This clonotype was found a few times. The V call is TRBV20-1, the J call TRBJ2-3; 9 positions match TRBD2. The junction had 6 bases not matched to a gene; V was cut back by 3 bases and J by 2 bases. The CDR3 sequence is 15 residues long. Germline V gene sequence: CDR1 DFQATT, CDR2 SNEGSKA (reference sequence). The CDR3 DNA reads TGCAGTGCTAGTCGTCTAGCGGGGAACACAGATACGCAGTATTTT. Translating it yields CSASRLAGNTDTQYF.

This clonotype appeared a few times. The chain carries TRBV6-2 or TRBV6-3 and TRBJ2-3; no definite D call. CDR1 MNHEY and CDR2 SVGEGT come from the germline V gene. Trimming pared 2 bases from V and 1 base from J, leaving 7 bases between. This CDR3 comprises 14 residues. CDR3 sequence (DNA): TGTGCCAGCAGTTACGGTGCGGGCACAGATACGCAGTATTTT. Protein sequence: CASSYGAGTDTQYF.

This clonotype was recorded at least ten times. This chain links TRBV7-9 with TRBJ2-1, with 8 positions matching TRBD1. The CDR3 is 15 residues long. Germline V CDR1 and CDR2: SEHNR, FQNEAQ (reference sequence). V was clipped by 4 bases and J by 0 bases; unmatched bases: 2. The CDR3: CASSSGQVSYNEQFF. In DNA form, the CDR3 reads TGTGCCAGCAGCTCGGGACAGGTCTCCTACAATGAGCAGTTCTTC.

This clonotype has a count of ten or more. V and J are TRBV5-1 and TRBJ2-7; unclear D gene. This CDR3 contains 13 residues. The germline V gene has CDR1 SGHRS and CDR2 YFSETQ. Trimming took off 0 bases at V and 3 bases at J, with 7 bases between the two ends. CDR3 protein: CASSLDVLYEQYF. The CDR3 DNA follows: TGCGCCAGCAGCTTGGATGTCCTCTACGAGCAGTACTTC.

This clonotype has ten or more counts. The chain links TRBV12-3 or TRBV12-4 to TRBJ1-2, with TRBD1 matching over 7 bases. This CDR3 has 14 amino acids. V gave up 7 bases and J gave up 5 bases; unmatched junction bases: 10. The CDR3: CASITGEIGYGYTF. In nucleotides, the CDR3 is TGTGCCAGCATCACAGGGGAAATCGGTTATGGCTACACCTTC.

This clonotype showed up just a few times. J is TRBJ2-1 and V is TRBV30; tentatively, D is TRBD1 (5 bases). Germline loops: CDR1 GTSNPN, CDR2 SVGIG (reference sequence). V was shortened by 0 bases and J by 7 bases, with 10 bases between the two germline ends. The CDR3 contains 13 residues. The CDR3 nucleotides are TGTGCCTGGAGTGTCCCAGGGTGGAATGAGCAGTTCTTC. Translated, it gives CAWSVPGWNEQFF.

This clonotype came up many times. J is TRBJ2-3 and V is TRBV6-1, with a possible D match to TRBD2 (6 bases). This CDR3 is built from 16 residues. Germline V gene data show CDR1 as MNHNS and CDR2 as SASEGT. V lost 6 bases and J 1 base, leaving 17 bases between the germline ends. Here the CDR3 DNA reads TGTGCCAGCAGCCCACGAAGTGCGGGGCGCACAGATACGCAGTATTTT. Its translation: CASSPRSAGRTDTQYF.

The table lists this clonotype with many counts. V gene TRBV5-1 combines with J gene TRBJ2-7; 10 nucleotides line up with TRBD2. This CDR3 is 15 amino acids long. The ends lost 3 bases at V and 2 bases at J; junction bases unmatched: 5. Germline assignment: CDR1 SGHRS and CDR2 YFSETQ. CDR3 bases: TGCGCCAGCAGCTCGACTAGCGGGCGAACCTACGAGCAGTACTTC. It translates to CASSSTSGRTYEQYF.

This clonotype showed up many times. This chain joins TRBV7-9 and TRBJ2-1; D is unresolved. V lost 5 bases, J lost 1 base, and 15 bases lay in between. Germline values: CDR1 SEHNR, CDR2 FQNEAQ (reference sequence). The CDR3 runs to 16 residues. CDR3 protein: CASSTQLTSSYNEQFF. The CDR3 DNA reads as TGTGCCAGCAGCACCCAGCTTACCAGTTCCTACAATGAGCAGTTCTTC.

This chain uses TRBV10-3 with TRBJ2-1; 7 bases line up with TRBD2. Germline V lookup: CDR1 ENHRY, CDR2 SYGVKD. The CDR3 consists of 12 residues. J gave up 6 bases and V 9 bases, and 5 bases lay outside the gene matches. CDR3 amino acids: CAIQRGGNEQFF. In DNA form, the CDR3 reads TGTGCCATACAGCGGGGTGGCAATGAGCAGTTCTTC.

In its sample, this clonotype was seen many times. The junction departs from the called germline gene at one end, perhaps through a read error. The chain recombines TRBV7-8 with TRBJ2-1; TRBD2 agrees at 11 bases. From germline, CDR1 is SGHVS and CDR2 FQNEAQ. This CDR3 has 15 residues. Written as DNA, the CDR3 is TGTGCCAGCACCTTATTAGCGGGGGGGATGAATGAGCAGTTCTTC. It is translated as CASTLLAGGMNEQFF.